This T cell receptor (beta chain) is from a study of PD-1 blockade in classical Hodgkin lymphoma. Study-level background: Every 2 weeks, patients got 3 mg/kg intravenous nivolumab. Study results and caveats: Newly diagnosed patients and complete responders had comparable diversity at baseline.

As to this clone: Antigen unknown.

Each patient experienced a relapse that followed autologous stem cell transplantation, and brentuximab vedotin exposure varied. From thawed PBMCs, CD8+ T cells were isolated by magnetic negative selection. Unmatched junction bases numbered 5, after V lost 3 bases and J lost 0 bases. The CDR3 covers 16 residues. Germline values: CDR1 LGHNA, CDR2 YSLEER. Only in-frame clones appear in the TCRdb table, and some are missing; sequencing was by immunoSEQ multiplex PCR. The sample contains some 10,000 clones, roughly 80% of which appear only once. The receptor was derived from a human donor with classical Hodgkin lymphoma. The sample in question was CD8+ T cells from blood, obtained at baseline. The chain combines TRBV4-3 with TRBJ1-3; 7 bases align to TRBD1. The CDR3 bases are TGCGCCAGCAGCCATGCCACAGGGGTCTCTGGAAACACCATATATTTT. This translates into CASSHATGVSGNTIYF.